This T cell receptor beta chain was documented in a study of molecular identifiers for immune sequencing clone quantification. Per the germline V gene, CDR1 is LNHDA and CDR2 is SQIVND (reference sequence). The CDR3 is made up of 15 amino acids. V was pared by 3 bases and J by 8 bases, with 8 bases of the junction left unmatched. Using its own MiXCR run on the PCR reads, TCRdb lists one record per CDR3 protein. The sample includes 460,000 or so distinct CDR3 sequences, about 21% of them seen just once. The chain is built from TRBV19 and TRBJ2-2, with 8 bases aligning to TRBD2. Sequenced input: naive CD8+ T cells from blood, with Jurkat cell RNA spiked in. The subset was: FACS-sorted CD8+CD4-CCR7+CD45RA+ naive T cells. This receptor was obtained from a human donor in good health. Some libraries in this study had Jurkat cell RNA spiked in. CDR3 bases: TGTGCCAGTAGTATTCTAGCGGGTACTAGGGGGGAGCTGTTTTTT. Translated: CASSILAGTRGELFF.